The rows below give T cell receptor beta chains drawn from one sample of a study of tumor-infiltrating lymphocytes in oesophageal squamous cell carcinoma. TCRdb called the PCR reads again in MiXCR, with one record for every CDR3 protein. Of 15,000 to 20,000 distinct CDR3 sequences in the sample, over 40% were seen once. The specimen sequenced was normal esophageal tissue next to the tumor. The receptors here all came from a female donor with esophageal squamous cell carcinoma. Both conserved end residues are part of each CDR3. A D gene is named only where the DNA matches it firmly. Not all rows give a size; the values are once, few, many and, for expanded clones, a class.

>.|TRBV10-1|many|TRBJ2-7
CASSGPSYEQYF
TGCGCCAGCAGTGGACCTTCCTACGAGCAGTACTTC
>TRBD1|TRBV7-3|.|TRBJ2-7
CASSLSPGTAYEQYF
TGTGCCAGCAGCCTGAGTCCCGGGACAGCGTACGAGCAGTACTTC
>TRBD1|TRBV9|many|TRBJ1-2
CASAPGTGFGYTF
TGTGCCAGCGCCCCCGGGACAGGGTTCGGCTACACCTTC
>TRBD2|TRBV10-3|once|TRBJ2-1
CAISELSGLSYNEQFF
TGTGCCATCAGTGAGCTTAGCGGGCTCTCCTACAATGAGCAGTTCTTC
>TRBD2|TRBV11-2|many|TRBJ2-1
CASSLDAGTSGKGGNEQFF
TGTGCCAGCAGCTTAGACGCCGGGACTAGCGGGAAGGGGGGCAATGAGCAGTTCTTC
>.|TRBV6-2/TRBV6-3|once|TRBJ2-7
CATGATSYEQYF
TGTGCCACCGGGGCGACCTCCTACGAGCAGTACTTC
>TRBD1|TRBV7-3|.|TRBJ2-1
CASSLEQGANEQFF
TGTGCCAGCAGCTTGGAACAGGGGGCGAATGAGCAGTTCTTC
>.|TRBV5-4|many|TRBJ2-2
CASSPSPNTGELFF
TGTGCCAGCAGCCCCTCCCCTAACACCGGGGAGCTGTTTTTT
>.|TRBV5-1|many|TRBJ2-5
CASSLTQETQYF
TGCGCCAGCAGCTTAACTCAAGAGACCCAGTACTTC
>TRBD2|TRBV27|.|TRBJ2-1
CASSSGTRTNEQFF
TGTGCCAGCAGTTCTGGGACTAGAACCAATGAGCAGTTCTTC
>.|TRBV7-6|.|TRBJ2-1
CASSFVAGAYQFF
TGTGCCAGCAGCTTCGTTGCGGGGGCATATCAGTTCTTC
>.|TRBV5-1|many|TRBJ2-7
CASSPLAGLTYEQYF
TGCGCCAGCAGCCCCTTGGCGGGGCTCACCTACGAGCAGTACTTC
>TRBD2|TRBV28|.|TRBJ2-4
CASSSHTGTSGRAGIQYF
TGTGCCAGCAGTTCACATACCGGGACTAGCGGGAGGGCTGGCATTCAGTACTTC
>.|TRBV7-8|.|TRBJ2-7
CASSLVGGGSEQYF
TGTGCCAGCAGCTTAGTTGGGGGGGGCAGTGAGCAGTACTTC
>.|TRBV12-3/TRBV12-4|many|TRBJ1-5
CASSGTNSNQPQHF
TGTGCCAGCAGCGGGACAAATAGCAATCAGCCCCAGCATTTT
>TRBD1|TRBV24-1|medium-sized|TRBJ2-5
CATSKGAQETQYF
TGTGCCACCTCTAAGGGGGCTCAAGAGACCCAGTACTTC
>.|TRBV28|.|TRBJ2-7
CASSQGLGAGERSYEQYF
TGTGCCAGCAGTCAGGGGCTGGGGGCGGGAGAAAGATCCTACGAGCAGTACTTC
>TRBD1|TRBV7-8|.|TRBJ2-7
CASSSYRGGYEQYF
TGTGCCAGCAGCTCCTACAGGGGTGGGTACGAGCAGTACTTC
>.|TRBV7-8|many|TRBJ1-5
CASSPYGTQSDQPQHF
TGTGCCAGCAGCCCGTACGGGACACAGTCGGATCAGCCCCAGCATTTT
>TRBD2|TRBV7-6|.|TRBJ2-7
CASSSRTSGRYEQYF
TGTGCCAGCAGCTCCCGGACTAGCGGGAGGTACGAGCAGTACTTC
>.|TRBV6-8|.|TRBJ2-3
CASIQRGGVGLADTQYF
TGTGCCAGCATTCAAAGGGGGGGAGTCGGTCTTGCGGATACGCAGTATTTT
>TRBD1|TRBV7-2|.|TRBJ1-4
CASSRGQGGNEKLFF
TGTGCCAGCAGCCGGGGACAGGGAGGGAATGAAAAACTGTTTTTT
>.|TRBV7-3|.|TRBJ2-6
CASSLGPFF
TGTGCCAGCAGCTTAGGTCCGTTCTTC
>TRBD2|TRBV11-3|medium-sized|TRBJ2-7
CASSSLGLAGVYEQYF
TGTGCCAGCAGCTCCCTGGGACTAGCGGGGGTCTACGAGCAGTACTTC
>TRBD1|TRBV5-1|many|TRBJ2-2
CASSIANRGTGELFF
TGCGCCAGCAGCATCGCAAACAGGGGGACCGGGGAGCTGTTTTTT
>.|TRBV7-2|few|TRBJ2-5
CASSLSGGETQYF
TGTGCCAGCAGCTTATCTGGGGGGGAGACCCAGTACTTC
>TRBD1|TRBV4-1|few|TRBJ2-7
CASAPGQGAYEQYF
TGCGCCAGCGCCCCGGGACAGGGGGCGTACGAGCAGTACTTC
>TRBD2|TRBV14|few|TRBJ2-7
CASRQSGKGNEQYF
TGTGCCAGCAGACAAAGCGGGAAGGGCAATGAGCAGTACTTC
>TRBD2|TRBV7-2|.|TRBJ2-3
CASRPGGGRTDTQYF
TGTGCCAGCAGGCCGGGCGGGGGGCGAACAGATACGCAGTATTTT
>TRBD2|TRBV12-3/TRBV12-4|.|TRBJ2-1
CASRLLAGANEQFF
TGTGCCAGCAGGCTACTAGCGGGAGCCAATGAGCAGTTCTTC
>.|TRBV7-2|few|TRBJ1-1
CASTFGGGLTEAFF
TGTGCCAGCACGTTCGGAGGGGGTTTAACTGAAGCTTTCTTT
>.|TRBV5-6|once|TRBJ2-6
CASSPTHRGPGANVLTF
TGTGCCAGCAGCCCGACACATCGGGGACCTGGGGCCAACGTCCTGACTTTC
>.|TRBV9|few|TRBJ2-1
CASSLVGSNEQFF
TGTGCCAGCAGCCTAGTAGGATCCAATGAGCAGTTCTTC
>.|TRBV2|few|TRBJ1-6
CASSKHRDPSSSPLHF
TGTGCCAGTAGCAAGCACCGGGATCCTTCCTCGTCACCCCTCCACTTT
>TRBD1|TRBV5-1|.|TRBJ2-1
CASSLGGTGIDEQFF
TGCGCCAGCAGCTTGGGGGGGACAGGGATCGACGAGCAGTTCTTC
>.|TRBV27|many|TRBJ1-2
CASSLGTPANYGYTF
TGTGCCAGCAGTTTGGGGACCCCGGCTAACTATGGCTACACCTTC
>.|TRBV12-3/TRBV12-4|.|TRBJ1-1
CASSLGGRLNTEAFF
TGTGCCAGCAGTTTAGGAGGGAGGCTCAACACTGAAGCTTTCTTT
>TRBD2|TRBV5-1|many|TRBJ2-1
CASSDLAGVNEQFF
TGCGCCAGCAGTGATCTAGCGGGGGTGAATGAGCAGTTCTTC
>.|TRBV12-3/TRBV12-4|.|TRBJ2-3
CASSLDPDTQYF
TGTGCCAGCAGTTTGGACCCGGATACGCAGTATTTT
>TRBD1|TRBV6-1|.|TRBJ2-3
CASSEVLLGQGAVDTQYF
TGTGCCAGCAGTGAAGTCCTCCTTGGACAGGGGGCAGTAGATACGCAGTATTTT
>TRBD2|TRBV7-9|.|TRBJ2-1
CASSSGAGLQFF
TGTGCCAGCAGCTCTGGAGCGGGATTGCAGTTCTTC
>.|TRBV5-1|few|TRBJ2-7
CASSFSRVDEQYF
TGCGCCAGCAGCTTTAGCAGGGTTGACGAGCAGTACTTC
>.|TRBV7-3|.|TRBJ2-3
CASSPSRAEGYTDTQYF
TGTGCCAGCAGCCCGTCGCGGGCGGAGGGCTACACAGATACGCAGTATTTT
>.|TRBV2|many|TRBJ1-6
CASRDMSSYNSPLHF
TGTGCCAGCAGGGACATGAGCTCCTATAATTCACCCCTCCACTTT
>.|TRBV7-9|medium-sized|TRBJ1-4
CASSKSGSYTNEKLFF
TGTGCCAGCAGCAAATCAGGGTCGTATACTAATGAAAAACTGTTTTTT
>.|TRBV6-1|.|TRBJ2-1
CASSLDSSYNEQFF
TGTGCCAGCAGCCTCGACAGCTCCTACAATGAGCAGTTCTTC
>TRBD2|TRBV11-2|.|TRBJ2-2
CASSLSSGRTGELFF
TGTGCCAGCAGCTTATCTAGCGGGAGGACCGGGGAGCTGTTTTTT
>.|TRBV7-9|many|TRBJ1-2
CASSSEAVSLYGYTF
TGTGCCAGCAGCTCGGAGGCCGTATCGCTCTATGGCTACACCTTC
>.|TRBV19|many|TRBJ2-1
CASKLGTAGRNEQFF
TGTGCCAGTAAGTTAGGGACTGCGGGCAGGAATGAGCAGTTCTTC
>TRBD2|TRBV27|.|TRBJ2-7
CASSLTSGALYNEQYF
TGTGCCAGCAGTCTCACTAGCGGAGCACTCTACAATGAGCAGTACTTC
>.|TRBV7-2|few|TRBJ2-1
CASSLDLEQFF
TGTGCCAGCAGCTTGGACTTAGAGCAGTTCTTC
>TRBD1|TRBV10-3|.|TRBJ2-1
CAISGRDRDNEQFF
TGTGCCATCAGTGGCCGGGACAGGGACAATGAGCAGTTCTTC
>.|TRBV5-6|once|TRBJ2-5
CASSLAGREETQYF
TGTGCCAGCAGCTTGGCCGGTAGAGAAGAGACCCAGTACTTC
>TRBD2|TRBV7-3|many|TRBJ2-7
CASSLGAGPSYEQYF
TGTGCCAGCAGCCTTGGAGCGGGGCCCTCCTACGAGCAGTACTTC
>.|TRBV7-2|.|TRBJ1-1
CASSSQTYTEAFF
TGTGCCAGCAGTTCCCAGACTTACACTGAAGCTTTCTTT
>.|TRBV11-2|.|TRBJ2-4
CASSHGAQNIQYF
TGTGCCAGCAGCCACGGGGCCCAAAACATTCAGTACTTC
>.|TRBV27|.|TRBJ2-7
CASSLTGPYEQYF
TGTGCCAGCAGTTTAACCGGACCCTACGAGCAGTACTTC
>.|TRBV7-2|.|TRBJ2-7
CASSSDSSYEQYF
TGTGCCAGCAGCTCGGACAGTTCCTACGAGCAGTACTTC
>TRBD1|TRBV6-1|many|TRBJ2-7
CATQQQGASEQYF
TGTGCCACCCAACAACAGGGGGCTTCCGAGCAGTACTTC
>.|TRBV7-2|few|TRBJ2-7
CASSLHKGEQYF
TGTGCCAGCAGCTTACATAAGGGCGAGCAGTACTTC